What follows is one TCR beta chain and its context. Its antigen is as yet unknown. Investigators sought sequencing depths of between 1 in 200,000 and 1 in 1 million T cells. Data came from immunoSEQ multiplex PCR; TCRdb stores just in-frame clones and leaves some out. The sample lists 60,000 to 95,000 clones, roughly 80% occurring once. This record comes from a study of cytotoxic CD8 clonotypes in ibrutinib-treated CLL. The wider study: The study included 11 relapsed/refractory and under 16 treatment-naive patients; roughly 18 had IGHV unmutated disease. Study-wide points: Few clonotypes were public, and these shrank or held steady under treatment. The clonality went up when patients responded to ibrutinib and dropped back toward baseline at progression.

The trim removed 4 bases at V and 0 bases at J, leaving 2 bases unmatched. The CDR3 is 15 residues long. Germline lookup yields CDR1 SEHNR and CDR2 FQNEAQ (reference sequence). Specimen: PBMCs, collected after 24 months of ibrutinib treatment. This clonotype was obtained from a human donor with chronic lymphocytic leukemia. This chain joins TRBV7-9 and TRBJ1-2; the match to TRBD1 covers 10 bases. The CDR3 bases are TGTGCCAGCAGCTCTGGACAGGGGGCTAACTATGGCTACACCTTC. Translating it yields CASSSGQGANYGYTF.